This is a list of T cell receptor beta chains from one sample in a study of human T cells and chemical hapten exposure. MiXCR, run by TCRdb on the RACE reads, gives a single entry per CDR3 protein. In the table there are about 90,000 distinct CDR3 sequences, more than 9% of which are singletons. Specimen: whole blood, collected in connection with sensitization to the hapten diphenylcyclopropenone (DPC). The receptor source for this set is a man in his forties with alopecia areata. Some clones in this sample may be carry-over from other donors' samples. Both conserved end residues are part of each CDR3. A D gene is named only where the DNA matches it firmly. Part of the rows lack a size; the others show once, few, many or a class for expanded clones.

abundance	d_gene	v_gene	j_gene	CDR3aa	CDR3nt
few	TRBD2	TRBV6-2/TRBV6-3	TRBJ2-7	CASSYSGTSSYEQYF	TGTGCCAGCAGCTATAGCGGGACCAGCTCCTACGAGCAGTACTTC
many	-	TRBV24-1	TRBJ1-2	CATSEPANYGYTF	TGTGCCACCAGTGAACCGGCGAACTATGGCTACACCTTC
few	-	TRBV6-1	TRBJ1-1	CASSELGKGTEAFF	TGTGCCAGCAGTGAACTGGGGAAGGGCACTGAAGCTTTCTTT
few	TRBD1	TRBV7-2	TRBJ2-3	CASSLGGQGVTDTQYF	TGTGCCAGCAGCTTAGGGGGACAGGGCGTCACAGATACGCAGTATTTT
-	TRBD1	TRBV15	TRBJ2-6	CATSRDNRDSFSGANVLTF	TGTGCCACCAGCAGAGATAACCGGGACAGTTTCTCTGGGGCCAACGTCCTGACTTTC
few	TRBD2	TRBV9	TRBJ2-2	CASSVGTSGSTGELFF	TGTGCCAGCAGCGTAGGGACTAGCGGAAGTACCGGGGAGCTGTTTTTT
-	-	TRBV24-1	TRBJ2-3	CATSDLGPGTTDTQYF	TGTGCCACCAGTGATTTGGGGCCCGGAACCACAGATACGCAGTATTTT
many	-	TRBV4-1	TRBJ2-1	CASSQPDNYNEQFF	TGCGCCAGCAGCCAACCTGACAACTACAATGAGCAGTTCTTC
many	-	TRBV25-1	TRBJ1-1	CASSSQGNTEAFF	TGTGCCAGCAGTTCACAGGGGAACACTGAAGCTTTCTTT
-	TRBD1	TRBV7-9	TRBJ2-5	CASSTGQGWAQYF	TGTGCCAGCAGCACTGGACAGGGGTGGGCCCAGTACTTC
many	-	TRBV5-4	TRBJ1-2	CASRLDGYGYTF	TGTGCCAGCAGGTTGGATGGCTATGGCTACACCTTC
many	TRBD1	TRBV6-5	TRBJ1-5	CASRSIQGASNQPQHF	TGTGCCAGCAGGTCGATCCAGGGGGCATCTAATCAGCCCCAGCATTTT
few	-	TRBV12-3/TRBV12-4	TRBJ2-1	CASSANLKNNEQFF	TGTGCCAGCAGTGCCAACCTGAAAAACAATGAGCAGTTCTTC
few	-	TRBV28	TRBJ1-2	CASSLVGGLNNYGYTF	TGTGCCAGCAGTTTAGTTGGGGGCCTAAATAACTATGGCTACACCTTC
few	-	TRBV4-3	TRBJ1-1	CASSQRTLNTEAFF	TGCGCCAGCAGCCAAAGGACATTGAACACTGAAGCTTTCTTT
few	-	TRBV29-1	TRBJ2-1	CSVPLSREQFF	TGCAGCGTTCCCCTTTCCAGGGAGCAGTTCTTC
-	-	TRBV12-3/TRBV12-4	TRBJ2-1	CASSLDAGYNEQFF	TGTGCCAGCAGTTTAGATGCGGGTTACAATGAGCAGTTCTTC
-	-	TRBV6-5	TRBJ1-3	CASTRSSGNTIYF	TGTGCCAGCACCAGGAGCTCTGGAAACACCATATATTTT
many	-	TRBV29-1	TRBJ2-3	CSGAVPDTQYF	TGCAGCGGGGCAGTCCCAGATACGCAGTATTTT
few	-	TRBV3-1	TRBJ2-2	CASSPPRGPGNTGELFF	TGTGCCAGCAGCCCTCCGAGGGGTCCCGGGAACACCGGGGAGCTGTTTTTT
-	TRBD2	TRBV6-2/TRBV6-3	TRBJ2-7	CASSYSAGGTYEQYF	TGTGCCAGCAGTTACTCGGCGGGAGGGACCTACGAGCAGTACTTC